This is a list of T cell receptor beta chains from one sample in a study of control samples from healthy donors and cancer patients. Using immunoSEQ multiplex PCR, the repertoire was profiled, and TCRdb retains in-frame clones only, with some absent. Here the sample spans 70,000 or so clones, roughly 90% being singletons. Source material: PBMCs. Receptors originate from a man in his fifties or sixties with lung cancer. CDR3s include the opening cysteine and the closing phenylalanine or tryptophan. A D gene is named only where the DNA matches it firmly. A clone size is listed for some rows: how often the clone was seen (once, few, many), or a class if it is expanded.

D	V	J	size	CDR3	DNA
-	TRBV24-1	TRBJ2-1	few	CATSDPGPNSNEQFF	TGTGCCACCAGTGACCCGGGCCCCAATAGCAATGAGCAGTTCTTC
-	TRBV2	TRBJ1-1	-	CASSVTADTEAFF	TGTGCCAGCAGTGTAACGGCGGATACTGAAGCTTTCTTT
-	TRBV6-5	TRBJ1-2	-	CASSFSRVYGYTF	TGTGCCAGCAGCTTTTCACGGGTCTATGGCTACACCTTC
-	TRBV5-1	TRBJ1-5	-	CASSLNGESNQPQHF	TGCGCCAGCAGCTTGAACGGGGAGAGCAATCAGCCCCAGCATTTT
TRBD1	TRBV6-5	TRBJ1-2	-	CASSPTQGARGYTF	TGTGCCAGCAGTCCAACCCAGGGGGCGAGGGGCTACACCTTC
-	TRBV12-5	TRBJ2-1	-	CASGLVPDGRLGNEQFF	TGTGCTAGTGGTTTGGTACCTGACGGCCGCTTGGGGAATGAGCAGTTCTTC
TRBD1	TRBV5-4	TRBJ2-1	-	CASSLSGKGQGVFNEQFF	TGTGCCAGCAGCTTGTCAGGAAAGGGACAGGGTGTTTTCAATGAGCAGTTCTTC
-	TRBV6-5	TRBJ1-2	-	CASSYRGMGYTF	TGTGCCAGCAGTTATCGGGGGATGGGCTACACCTTC
-	TRBV12-5	TRBJ1-2	-	CASGLEGRPGAGYTF	TGTGCTAGTGGTTTGGAGGGGCGCCCCGGGGCTGGCTACACCTTC
-	TRBV9	TRBJ2-3	-	CASSVAIGGYTDTQYF	TGTGCCAGCAGCGTAGCTATTGGCGGTTACACAGATACGCAGTATTTT
TRBD1	TRBV27	TRBJ1-2	-	CASRQTGTGYGYTF	TGTGCCAGCAGACAGACCGGGACAGGATATGGCTACACCTTC
-	TRBV2	TRBJ1-2	-	CASRTSQVNYGYTF	TGTGCCAGCAGGACATCACAGGTTAACTATGGCTACACCTTC
TRBD2	TRBV19	TRBJ2-5	-	CASSPGLAGGQETQYF	TGTGCCAGTAGTCCCGGACTAGCGGGGGGACAAGAGACCCAGTACTTC
TRBD1	TRBV7-2	TRBJ1-1	-	CASSQASGTGGTEAFF	TGTGCCAGCAGCCAGGCTTCCGGGACAGGGGGCACTGAAGCTTTCTTT
TRBD1	TRBV14	TRBJ2-7	-	CASSPGQGYNEQYF	TGTGCCAGCAGCCCGGGACAGGGTTACAACGAGCAGTACTTC
-	TRBV10-1	TRBJ1-3	once	CASSDRLGGDGNTIYF	TGCGCCAGCAGTGACCGACTCGGAGGGGATGGAAACACCATATATTTT
-	TRBV25-1	TRBJ1-4	-	CASSEYEGFREKLFF	TGTGCCAGCAGTGAATATGAGGGGTTCCGGGAAAAACTGTTTTTT
-	TRBV30	TRBJ1-2	-	CAWVHDRSNYGYTF	TGTGCCTGGGTACACGACAGGTCTAACTATGGCTACACCTTC
TRBD1	TRBV20-1	TRBJ2-7	-	CSASRQGFTYEQYF	TGCAGTGCTAGTCGACAGGGCTTTACCTACGAGCAGTACTTC
-	TRBV4-1	TRBJ2-7	-	CASSQDEEGGYSYEQYF	TGCGCCAGCAGCCAAGATGAGGAGGGGGGGTACTCCTACGAGCAGTACTTC
-	TRBV9	TRBJ1-2	once	CASSVGMTAYGYTF	TGTGCCAGCAGCGTAGGGATGACAGCCTATGGCTACACCTTC
-	TRBV5-1	TRBJ2-3	-	CASSLAFTDTQYF	TGCGCCAGCAGCTTGGCCTTTACAGATACGCAGTATTTT
-	TRBV12-3/TRBV12-4	TRBJ1-1	-	CASSARGDTEAFF	TGTGCCAGCAGCGCAAGGGGGGATACTGAAGCTTTCTTT
-	TRBV6-1	TRBJ2-4	once	CASSEAPSDRQYF	TGTGCCAGCAGTGAAGCGCCATCTGACAGGCAGTACTTC
-	TRBV5-1	TRBJ1-2	-	CASSFGRDYGYTF	TGCGCCAGCAGCTTTGGCAGGGACTATGGCTACACCTTC
TRBD1	TRBV4-2	TRBJ1-2	-	CASSQDLTGNGYTF	TGTGCCAGCAGCCAAGACCTGACAGGGAACGGCTACACCTTC
TRBD1	TRBV6-1	TRBJ1-6	-	CASSGAGTANSPLHF	TGTGCCAGCAGTGGAGCCGGGACAGCTAATTCACCCCTCCACTTT
TRBD1	TRBV25-1	TRBJ1-2	-	CASSATGDFAYGYTF	TGTGCCAGCAGTGCGACAGGGGATTTTGCCTATGGCTACACCTTC
-	TRBV5-1	TRBJ2-1	-	CASSYTDGYNEQFF	TGCGCCAGCAGCTATACGGACGGCTACAATGAGCAGTTCTTC
TRBD1	TRBV6-6	TRBJ1-5	-	CASSPGQGDQPQHF	TGTGCCAGCAGCCCTGGACAGGGAGATCAGCCCCAGCATTTT
TRBD1	TRBV5-1	TRBJ2-2	-	CASRLRGSGNTGELFF	TGCGCCAGCAGGCTCAGGGGGTCGGGGAACACCGGGGAGCTGTTTTTT
TRBD1	TRBV9	TRBJ1-5	-	CASSDRQGIGQPQHF	TGTGCCAGCAGCGACAGACAGGGGATAGGTCAGCCCCAGCATTTT
-	TRBV10-1	TRBJ2-5	-	CASSEGGRETQYF	TGCGCCAGCAGTGAGGGTGGGAGAGAGACCCAGTACTTC
-	TRBV7-2	TRBJ2-5	-	CASSFSQGTRQTQYF	TGTGCCAGCAGCTTTAGCCAGGGGACCAGACAGACCCAGTACTTC
TRBD2	TRBV11-2	TRBJ2-7	-	CASSLEASGSYEQYF	TGTGCCAGCAGCTTAGAGGCTAGCGGCTCCTACGAGCAGTACTTC
-	TRBV3-1/TRBV3-2	TRBJ2-3	-	CASSQANPLANTQYF	TGTGCCAGCAGCCAAGCAAACCCGTTAGCAAATACGCAGTATTTT
-	TRBV30	TRBJ1-2	-	CAWSVRESVGYTF	TGTGCCTGGAGTGTTCGGGAATCCGTCGGCTACACCTTC
-	TRBV5-1	TRBJ1-3	-	CASSLEPGNTIYF	TGCGCCAGCAGCTTGGAACCTGGAAACACCATATATTTT
-	TRBV4-2	TRBJ2-3	-	CASSQVTQDTQYF	TGTGCCAGCAGCCAAGTGACCCAAGATACGCAGTATTTT
-	TRBV5-6	TRBJ1-1	-	CASSLPSNTEAFF	TGTGCCAGCAGCTTGCCCTCCAACACTGAAGCTTTCTTT
-	TRBV20-1	TRBJ1-1	once	CSASPPGAKRNTEAFF	TGCAGTGCTAGTCCCCCAGGGGCGAAGCGAAACACTGAAGCTTTCTTT
TRBD1	TRBV2	TRBJ1-1	-	CASIREGGITEAFF	TGTGCCAGCATCCGGGAAGGGGGCATCACTGAAGCTTTCTTT
-	TRBV14	TRBJ2-3	-	CASSALTPFRADTQYF	TGTGCCAGCAGCGCCTTAACACCCTTCAGGGCAGATACGCAGTATTTT
-	TRBV24-1	TRBJ2-2	-	CATGGPFNTGELFF	TGTGCCACCGGCGGGCCGTTTAACACCGGGGAGCTGTTTTTT
TRBD1	TRBV12-3/TRBV12-4	TRBJ2-1	-	CASSTGTGPFF	TGTGCCAGCAGTACCGGGACAGGGCCGTTCTTC
-	TRBV7-3	TRBJ2-2	-	CASSLGGGGTGELFF	TGTGCCAGCAGTCTTGGTGGGGGCGGCACCGGGGAGCTGTTTTTT